This entry describes one TCR beta chain. Antigen specificity is unknown. This sample is part of a study of CD8+ T cells in alopecia areata. Regarding the study as a whole: Patients showed less clear TCR sequence sharing than mice, possibly partly because of HLA diversity.

Described treatment: oral pan-JAK inhibitor, 5-10 mg twice daily. Peripheral blood, together with lesional scalp punch biopsies, was collected from alopecia areata patients. The CDR3 runs 13 residues. The V gene end was trimmed by 4 bases and the J gene end by 0 bases; junction bases not matched to a gene: 3. Germline-derived CDR1 and CDR2 are SQVTM and ANQGSEA. Once RNA had been extracted, it was reverse transcribed into cDNA to act as the sequencing template. Sequencing used immunoSEQ multiplex PCR; TCRdb keeps in-frame clones, though not all of them. The sample records 35,000 to 50,000 clones, about three fifths being singletons.

The input for sequencing was CD8+ T cells sorted from blood, taken at week 4, from a patient treated with tofacitinib. The source is a human donor with alopecia areata. The chain links TRBV29-1 to TRBJ2-7; 7 bases are a match to TRBD2. The CDR3 DNA sequence: TGCAGCGTTGGGGCGGGGGACTCCTACGAGCAGTACTTC. Residues: CSVGAGDSYEQYF.